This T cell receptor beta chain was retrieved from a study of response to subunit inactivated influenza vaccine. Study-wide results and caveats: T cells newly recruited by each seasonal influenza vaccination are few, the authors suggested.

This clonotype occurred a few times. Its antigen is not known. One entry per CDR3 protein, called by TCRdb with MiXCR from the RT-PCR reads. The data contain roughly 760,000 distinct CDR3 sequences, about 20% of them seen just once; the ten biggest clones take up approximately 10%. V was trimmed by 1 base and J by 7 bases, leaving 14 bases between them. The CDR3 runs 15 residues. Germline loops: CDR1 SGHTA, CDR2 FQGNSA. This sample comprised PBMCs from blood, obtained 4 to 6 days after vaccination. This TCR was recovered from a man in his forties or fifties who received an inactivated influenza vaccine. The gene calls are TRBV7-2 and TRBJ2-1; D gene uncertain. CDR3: CASSLGVSLGNEQFF. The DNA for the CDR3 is TGTGCCAGCAGCTTAGGGGTTAGCCTGGGTAATGAGCAGTTCTTC.